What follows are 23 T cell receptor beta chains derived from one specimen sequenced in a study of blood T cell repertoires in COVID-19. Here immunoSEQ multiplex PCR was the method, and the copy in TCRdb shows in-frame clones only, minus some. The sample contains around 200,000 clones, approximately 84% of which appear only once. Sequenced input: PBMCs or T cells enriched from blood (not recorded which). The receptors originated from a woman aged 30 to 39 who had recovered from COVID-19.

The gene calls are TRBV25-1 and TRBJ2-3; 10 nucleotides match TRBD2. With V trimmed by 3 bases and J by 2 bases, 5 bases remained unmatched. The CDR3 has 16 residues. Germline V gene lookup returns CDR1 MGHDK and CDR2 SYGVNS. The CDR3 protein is CASSDQLAGPTDTQYF. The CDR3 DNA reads TGTGCCAGCAGTGACCAACTAGCGGGGCCCACAGATACGCAGTATTTT.

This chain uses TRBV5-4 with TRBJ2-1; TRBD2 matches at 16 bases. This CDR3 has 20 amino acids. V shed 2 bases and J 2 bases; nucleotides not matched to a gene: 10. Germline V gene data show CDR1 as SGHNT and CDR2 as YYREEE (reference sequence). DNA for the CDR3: TGTGCCAGCAGCTTCCGCGGGACTAGCGGGGGGGCCGGGACCTACAATGAGCAGTTCTTC. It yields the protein CASSFRGTSGGAGTYNEQFF.

The CDR3 reads CASSGDNSYNSPLHF. The CDR3, as DNA: TGTGCCAGCAGTGGGGACAACTCCTATAATTCACCCCTCCACTTT. The J gene is TRBJ1-6, the V gene TRBV28, with a weak D call TRBD1 (6 bases). CDR3 size: 15 residues. Trimming shortened V by 5 bases and J by 0 bases, and 8 bases separated the two germline ends. Germline CDR1 reads MDHEN; CDR2 reads SYDVKM.

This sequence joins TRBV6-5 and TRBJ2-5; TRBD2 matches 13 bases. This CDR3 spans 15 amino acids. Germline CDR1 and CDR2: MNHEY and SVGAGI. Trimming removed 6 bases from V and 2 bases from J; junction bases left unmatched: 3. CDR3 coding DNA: TGTGCCAGCAGCGGGACTAGCGGGGTACAAGAGACCCAGTACTTC. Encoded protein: CASSGTSGVQETQYF.

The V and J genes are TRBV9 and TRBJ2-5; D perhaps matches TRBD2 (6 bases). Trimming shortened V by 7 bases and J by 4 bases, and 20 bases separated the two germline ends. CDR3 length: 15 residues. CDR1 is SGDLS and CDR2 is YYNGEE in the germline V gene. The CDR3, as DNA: TGTGCCAGCGGGTCTTTAGTCGGGAGTCTAGAGACCCAGTACTTC. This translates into CASGSLVGSLETQYF.

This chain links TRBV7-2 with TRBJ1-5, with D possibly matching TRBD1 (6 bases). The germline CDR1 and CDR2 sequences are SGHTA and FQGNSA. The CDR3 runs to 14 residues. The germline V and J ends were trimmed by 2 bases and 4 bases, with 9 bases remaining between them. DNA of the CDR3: TGTGCCAGCAGCTTACGACAGGTTAATCAGCCCCAGCATTTT. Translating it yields CASSLRQVNQPQHF. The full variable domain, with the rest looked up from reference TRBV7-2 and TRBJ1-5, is GAGVSQSPSNKVTEKGKDVELRCDPISGHTALYWYRQSLGQGLEFLIYFQGNSAPDKSGLPSDRFSAERTGGSVSTLTIQRTQQEDSAVYLCASSLRQVNQPQHFGDGTRLSIL.

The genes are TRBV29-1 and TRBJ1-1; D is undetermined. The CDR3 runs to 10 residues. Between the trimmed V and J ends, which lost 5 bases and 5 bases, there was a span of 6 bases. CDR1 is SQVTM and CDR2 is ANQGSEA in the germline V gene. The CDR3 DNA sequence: TGCAGCGTTTATATTACTGAAGCTTTCTTT. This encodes CSVYITEAFF.

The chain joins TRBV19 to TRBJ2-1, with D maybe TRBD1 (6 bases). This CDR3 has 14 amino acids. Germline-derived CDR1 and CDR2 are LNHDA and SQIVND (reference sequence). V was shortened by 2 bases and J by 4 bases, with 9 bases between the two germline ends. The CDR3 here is CASSILGQYNEQFF. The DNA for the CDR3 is TGTGCCAGTAGTATATTAGGACAGTACAATGAGCAGTTCTTC.

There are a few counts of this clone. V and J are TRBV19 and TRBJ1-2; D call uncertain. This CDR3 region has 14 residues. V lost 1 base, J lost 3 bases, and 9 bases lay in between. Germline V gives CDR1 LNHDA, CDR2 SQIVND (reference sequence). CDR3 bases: TGTGCCAGTAGTATAGTGAGCGGAGACTATGGCTACACCTTC. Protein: CASSIVSGDYGYTF. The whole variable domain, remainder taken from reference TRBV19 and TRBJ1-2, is DGGITQSPKYLFRKEGQNVTLSCEQNLNHDAMYWYRQDPGQGLRLIYYSQIVNDFQKGDIAEGYSVSREKKESFPLTVTSAQKNPTAFYLCASSIVSGDYGYTFGSGTRLTVV.

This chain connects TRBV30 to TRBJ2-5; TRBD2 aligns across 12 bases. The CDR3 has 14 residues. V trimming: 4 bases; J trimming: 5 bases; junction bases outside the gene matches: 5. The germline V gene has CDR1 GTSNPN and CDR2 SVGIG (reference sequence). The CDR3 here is CAWTGLAGGETQYF. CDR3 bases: TGTGCCTGGACAGGGCTAGCGGGAGGGGAGACCCAGTACTTC.

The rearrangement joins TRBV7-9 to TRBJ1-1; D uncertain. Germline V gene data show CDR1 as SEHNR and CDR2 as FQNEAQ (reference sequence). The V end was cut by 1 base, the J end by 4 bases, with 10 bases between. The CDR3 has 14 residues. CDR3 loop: CASSLGMRATEAFF. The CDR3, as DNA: TGTGCCAGCAGCTTAGGGATGAGGGCCACTGAAGCTTTCTTT.

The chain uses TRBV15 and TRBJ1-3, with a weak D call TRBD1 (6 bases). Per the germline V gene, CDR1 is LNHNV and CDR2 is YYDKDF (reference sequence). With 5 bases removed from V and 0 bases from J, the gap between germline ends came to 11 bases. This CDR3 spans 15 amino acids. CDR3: CATSEGESSGNTIYF. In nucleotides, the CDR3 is TGTGCCACCAGCGAGGGGGAGAGCTCTGGAAACACCATATATTTT.

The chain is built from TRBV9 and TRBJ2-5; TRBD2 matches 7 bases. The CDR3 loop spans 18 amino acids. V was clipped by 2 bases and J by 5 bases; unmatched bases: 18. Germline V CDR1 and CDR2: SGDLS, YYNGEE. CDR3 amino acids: CASSVGPGGRETGETQYF. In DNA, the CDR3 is TGTGCCAGCAGCGTGGGCCCTGGTGGGAGGGAGACGGGGGAGACCCAGTACTTC. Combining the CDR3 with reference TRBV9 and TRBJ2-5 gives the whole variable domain DSGVTQTPKHLITATGQRVTLRCSPRSGDLSVYWYQQSLDQGLQFLIQYYNGEERAKGNILERFSAQQFPDLHSELNLSSLELGDSALYFCASSVGPGGRETGETQYFGPGTRLLVL.

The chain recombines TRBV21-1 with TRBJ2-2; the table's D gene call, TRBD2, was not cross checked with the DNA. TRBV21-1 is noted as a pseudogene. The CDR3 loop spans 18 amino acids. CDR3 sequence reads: CASPTLAGENSNTGELFF. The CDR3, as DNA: TGTGCCAGCCCCACCTTGGCGGGGGAGAACTCGAACACCGGGGAGCTGTTTTTT.

CDR3 DNA: TGTGCCAGCAGCCGGCCGATGGTAGCGGGACACACCGGGGAGCTGTTTTTT. It encodes CASSRPMVAGHTGELFF. The J gene is TRBJ2-2, the V gene TRBV5-4; 8 bases align to TRBD2. The germline gives CDR1 SGHNT, CDR2 YYREEE (reference sequence). V dropped 4 bases and J dropped 3; count of bases not matched to a gene: 11. The CDR3 covers 17 residues.

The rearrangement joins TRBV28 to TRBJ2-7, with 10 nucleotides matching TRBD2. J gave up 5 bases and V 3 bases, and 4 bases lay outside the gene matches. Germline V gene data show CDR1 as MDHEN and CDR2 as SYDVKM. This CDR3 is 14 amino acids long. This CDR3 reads CASSFLAGANEQYF. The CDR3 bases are TGTGCCAGCAGTTTCCTAGCGGGAGCGAACGAGCAGTACTTC.

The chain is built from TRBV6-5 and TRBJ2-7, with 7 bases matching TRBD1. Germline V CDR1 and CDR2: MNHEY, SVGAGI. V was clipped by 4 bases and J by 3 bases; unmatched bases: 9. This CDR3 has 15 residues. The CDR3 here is CASSFLSRQGYEQYF. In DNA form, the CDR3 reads TGTGCCAGCAGTTTCCTATCCCGACAGGGCTACGAGCAGTACTTC.

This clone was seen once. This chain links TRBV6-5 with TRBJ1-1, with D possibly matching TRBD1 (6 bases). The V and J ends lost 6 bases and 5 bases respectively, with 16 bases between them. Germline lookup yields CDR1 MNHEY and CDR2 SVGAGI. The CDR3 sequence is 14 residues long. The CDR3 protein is CASSPRGGITEAFF. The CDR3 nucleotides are TGTGCCAGCAGCCCAAGGGGGGGAATTACTGAAGCTTTCTTT.

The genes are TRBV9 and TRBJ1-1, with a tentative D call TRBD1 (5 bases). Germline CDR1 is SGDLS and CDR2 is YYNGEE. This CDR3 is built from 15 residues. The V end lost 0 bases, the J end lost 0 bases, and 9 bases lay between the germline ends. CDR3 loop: CASSVGGHLNTEAFF. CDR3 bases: TGTGCCAGCAGCGTAGGAGGACACCTGAACACTGAAGCTTTCTTT. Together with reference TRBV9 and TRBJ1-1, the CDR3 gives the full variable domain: DSGVTQTPKHLITATGQRVTLRCSPRSGDLSVYWYQQSLDQGLQFLIQYYNGEERAKGNILERFSAQQFPDLHSELNLSSLELGDSALYFCASSVGGHLNTEAFFGQGTRLTVV.

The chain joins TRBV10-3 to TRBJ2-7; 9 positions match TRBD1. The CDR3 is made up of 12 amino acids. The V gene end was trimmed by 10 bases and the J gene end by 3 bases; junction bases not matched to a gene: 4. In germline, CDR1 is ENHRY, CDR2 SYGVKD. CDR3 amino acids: CATGQGSYEQYF. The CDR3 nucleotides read TGTGCCACCGGACAGGGGAGCTACGAGCAGTACTTC.

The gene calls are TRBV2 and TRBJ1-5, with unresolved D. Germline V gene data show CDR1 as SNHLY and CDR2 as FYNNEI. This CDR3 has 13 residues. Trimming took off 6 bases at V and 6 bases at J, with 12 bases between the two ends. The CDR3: CASSSPSPQPQHF. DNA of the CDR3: TGTGCCAGCAGCAGTCCCTCTCCTCAGCCCCAGCATTTT. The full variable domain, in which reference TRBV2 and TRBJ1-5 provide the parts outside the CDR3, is EPEVTQTPSHQVTQMGQEVILRCVPISNHLYFYWYRQILGQKVEFLVSFYNNEISEKSEIFDDQFSVERPDGSNFTLKIRSTKLEDSAMYFCASSSPSPQPQHFGDGTRLSIL.

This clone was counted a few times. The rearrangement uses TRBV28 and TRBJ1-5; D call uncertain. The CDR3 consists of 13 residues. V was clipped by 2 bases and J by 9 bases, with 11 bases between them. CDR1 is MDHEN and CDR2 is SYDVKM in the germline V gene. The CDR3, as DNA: TGTGCCAGCAGTTTAAACGATGGGCGGCCCCAGCATTTT. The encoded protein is CASSLNDGRPQHF.

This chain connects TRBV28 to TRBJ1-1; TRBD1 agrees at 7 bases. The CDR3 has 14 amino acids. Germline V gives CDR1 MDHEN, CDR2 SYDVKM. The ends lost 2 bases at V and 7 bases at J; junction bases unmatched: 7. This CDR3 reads CASSLQGGGGEAFF. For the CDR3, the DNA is TGTGCCAGCAGTTTACAAGGGGGCGGTGGTGAAGCTTTCTTT.